This T cell receptor (beta chain) was recorded in a study of control samples from healthy donors and cancer patients. J lost 0 bases, V lost 2 bases, and 10 bases had no gene match. This CDR3 is 18 amino acids long. The germline gives CDR1 SGHTA, CDR2 FQGNSA. TCRdb's copy holds only in-frame clones and misses some; the assay was immunoSEQ multiplex PCR. The sample lists roughly 170,000 clones; approximately 94% were seen once. The V gene is TRBV7-2, the J gene TRBJ2-1, with 7 bases fitting TRBD1. The source material was blood. The source of this sequence is a woman aged 18-29 years in good health. CDR3 sequence reads: CASSLSRTGVSSYNEQFF. Here the CDR3 DNA reads TGTGCCAGCAGCTTATCCCGGACAGGAGTCAGCTCCTACAATGAGCAGTTCTTC.